The 28 T cell receptor beta chains listed next were all sequenced from one sample in a study of cytomegalovirus exposure and HLA in healthy donors. TCRdb keeps only in-frame clones here, not all; method: immunoSEQ multiplex PCR. This table has tens of thousands of clones, 85% to 95% appearing once. Specimen: PBMCs. These receptors were collected from a woman aged 18-30 years in good health and CMV-seronegative.

The chain is built from TRBV7-8 and TRBJ1-5; no firm D call. V was shortened by 5 bases and J by 4 bases, with 9 bases between the two germline ends. Looked up from germline, CDR1 is SGHVS and CDR2 is FQNEAQ. This CDR3 has 13 amino acids. CDR3 DNA: TGTGCCAGCAGCGCAGACACAAATCAGCCCCAGCATTTT. This codes for CASSADTNQPQHF.

J is TRBJ2-1 and V is TRBV9; TRBD2 agrees at 11 bases. The CDR3 consists of 17 residues. After removal of 0 bases from V and 6 bases from J, the junction contained 8 bases not matched to a gene. Germline V CDR1 and CDR2: SGDLS, YYNGEE. CDR3 protein: CASSVGGLAGISNEQFF. CDR3 in DNA: TGTGCCAGCAGCGTAGGAGGACTAGCGGGCATAAGCAATGAGCAGTTCTTC.

V is TRBV18 and J is TRBJ1-4, with TRBD1 matching over 7 bases. The CDR3 has 15 amino acids. J gave up 3 bases and V 1 base, and 2 bases lay outside the gene matches. Germline V gene lookup returns CDR1 KGHSH and CDR2 LQKENI. The CDR3 DNA sequence: TGTGCCAGCTCACCACAGGGGGCGCCTAATGAAAAACTGTTTTTT. The encoded protein is CASSPQGAPNEKLFF.

In its sample, this clone was seen once. The genes are TRBV30 and TRBJ2-2; 7 nucleotides line up with TRBD1. This CDR3 has 15 residues. CDR1 and CDR2 from the germline V gene are GTSNPN and SVGIG (reference sequence). V was pared by 8 bases and J by 0 bases, with 9 bases of the junction left unmatched. CDR3 DNA: TGTGCCGGGATGCACAGGGGATCGAACACCGGGGAGCTGTTTTTT. Amino acids: CAGMHRGSNTGELFF.

The chain employs TRBV5-1 and TRBJ1-2; no firm D call. CDR1 is SGHRS, CDR2 YFSETQ, per germline. The CDR3 has 13 residues. V lost 0 bases to trimming and J lost 3 bases, with 6 bases between them. CDR3: CASSLGRDYGYTF. For the CDR3, the DNA is TGCGCCAGCAGCTTGGGGAGGGACTATGGCTACACCTTC.

Comments on this clone: The identical CDR3 is also encoded by other nucleotide sequences in the sample. The chain joins TRBV7-8 to TRBJ2-1, with 10 bases lining up with TRBD1. The CDR3 sequence is 15 residues long. Germline V gives CDR1 SGHVS, CDR2 FQNEAQ. V lost 5 bases, J lost 4 bases, and 5 bases stayed unmatched. This CDR3 is CASSPGTGAYNEQFF. The CDR3, as DNA: TGTGCCAGCAGCCCAGGGACAGGGGCGTACAATGAGCAGTTCTTC.

The chain couples TRBV12-5 to TRBJ2-3, with D perhaps TRBD2 (5 bases). Germline V gives CDR1 LGHNT, CDR2 FRNRAP. V was cut by 1 base and J by 0 bases, with 5 bases left in between. CDR3 length: 14 residues. CDR3 DNA sequence: TGTGCTAGTGGTTTGGCGGGGAGCACAGATACGCAGTATTTT. Its translation is CASGLAGSTDTQYF. Full variable domain (missing parts from reference TRBV12-5 and TRBJ2-3): DARVTQTPRHKVTEMGQEVTMRCQPILGHNTVFWYRQTMMQGLELLAYFRNRAPLDDSGMPKDRFSAEMPDATLATLKIQPSEPRDSAVYFCASGLAGSTDTQYFGPGTRLTVL.

The gene calls are TRBV5-1 and TRBJ2-5; D gene uncertain. In germline, CDR1 is SGHRS, CDR2 YFSETQ. Deletions cut 0 bases from V and 1 base from J, with 4 bases between. The CDR3 extends over 13 amino acids. The CDR3 DNA reads TGCGCCAGCAGCTTGGGCGCCCAAGAGACCCAGTACTTC. This gives the protein CASSLGAQETQYF.

This clone was observed a few times. The V gene is TRBV7-9, the J gene TRBJ1-2; the D gene is possibly TRBD1 (6 bases). Germline V gives CDR1 SEHNR, CDR2 FQNEAQ (reference sequence). V shed 2 bases and J shed 9 bases, with 13 bases lying between them. This CDR3 contains 13 residues. Here the CDR3 DNA reads TGTGCCAGCAGCTTACCCCAGGGGATGCGCTACACCTTC. It codes for CASSLPQGMRYTF.

The genes are TRBV6-5 and TRBJ1-1; maybe TRBD1 (5 bases). V lost 10 bases to trimming and J lost 1 base, with 13 bases between them. There are 13 residues in the CDR3. CDR1 MNHEY and CDR2 SVGAGI come from the germline V gene. CDR3: CATTWGRNTEAFF. The DNA of the CDR3 is TGTGCCACAACGTGGGGCCGGAACACTGAAGCTTTCTTT.

In its sample, this clone was seen once. The chain joins TRBV7-9 to TRBJ2-1; 9 bases match TRBD2. The germline gives CDR1 SEHNR, CDR2 FQNEAQ (reference sequence). Unmatched junction bases numbered 5, after V lost 5 bases and J lost 0 bases. The CDR3 extends over 16 amino acids. The chain's CDR3 is CASSANSGSSYNEQFF. The DNA of the CDR3 is TGTGCCAGCAGCGCCAATAGCGGGAGCTCCTACAATGAGCAGTTCTTC.

The CDR3 DNA follows: TGCGCCAGCAGTGTCGGCAGGGGATCAGATACGCAGTATTTT. Translation gives CASSVGRGSDTQYF. This chain connects TRBV10-1 to TRBJ2-3, with D possibly TRBD1 on 6 matching bases. Between the trimmed V and J ends, which lost 4 bases and 4 bases, there was a span of 12 bases. The CDR3 contains 14 residues. Germline CDR1 is WNHNN and CDR2 is SYGVQD (reference sequence).

The J gene is TRBJ2-4, the V gene TRBV28, with 7 nucleotides matching TRBD2. V shed 3 bases and J 2 bases; nucleotides not matched to a gene: 10. CDR3 length: 17 amino acids. In germline, CDR1 is MDHEN, CDR2 SYDVKM. The CDR3 DNA reads TGTGCCAGCAGTTTCTCCCTAGCGGCTGATTCCAAAAACATTCAGTACTTC. This encodes CASSFSLAADSKNIQYF. Full variable domain (missing parts from reference TRBV28 and TRBJ2-4): DVKVTQSSRYLVKRTGEKVFLECVQDMDHENMFWYRQDPGLGLRLIYFSYDVKMKEKGDIPEGYSVSREKKERFSLILESASTNQTSMYLCASSFSLAADSKNIQYFGAGTRLSVL.

The chain has TRBV30 and TRBJ2-5; TRBD1 matches at 9 bases. Germline assignment: CDR1 GTSNPN and CDR2 SVGIG (reference sequence). Trimming removed 5 bases from V and 1 base from J; junction bases left unmatched: 5. The CDR3 is made up of 14 amino acids. The CDR3 DNA follows: TGTGCCTGGTCGACAGGGGGTGGCCAAGAGACCCAGTACTTC. Amino acid sequence: CAWSTGGGQETQYF.

The rearrangement links TRBV27 to TRBJ1-2; 7 bases align to TRBD1. The V segment lost 6 bases and the J segment 8 bases; nucleotides outside the gene matches: 15. CDR3 size: 15 residues. Germline loops: CDR1 MNHEY, CDR2 SMNVEV (reference sequence). DNA of the CDR3: TGTGCCAGCAGACCCCAGACAGGGTTAATAGGAGGCTACACCTTC. Protein product: CASRPQTGLIGGYTF.

This rearrangement joins TRBV6-4 to TRBJ2-3, with a tentative D call TRBD1 (6 bases). The germline V and J ends were trimmed by 3 bases and 2 bases, with 9 bases remaining between them. The CDR3 spans 14 residues. Germline CDR1 MRHNA, CDR2 SNTAGT. The CDR3 is CASSDGGNTDTQYF. The CDR3 DNA reads TGTGCCAGCAGTGATGGGGGCAACACAGATACGCAGTATTTT.

This clone was seen a single time. The CDR3 reads CASSVVGGGTDTQYF. The CDR3 DNA follows: TGTGCCAGCAGCGTAGTAGGCGGGGGCACAGATACGCAGTATTTT. This chain uses TRBV9 with TRBJ2-3, with D maybe TRBD2 (6 bases). V lost 0 bases to trimming and J lost 1 base, with 9 bases between them. CDR1 and CDR2 (germline): SGDLS, YYNGEE. This CDR3 has 15 amino acids.

This clone was seen a few times. The chain employs TRBV10-3 and TRBJ2-7; the match to TRBD2 covers 10 bases. Germline CDR1 ENHRY, CDR2 SYGVKD. The CDR3 has 13 amino acids. The V segment lost 7 bases and the J segment 7 bases; nucleotides outside the gene matches: 7. The CDR3 region has the DNA TGTGCCATCACTAGCGGGAGTACGGGAGAGCAGTACTTC. It encodes CAITSGSTGEQYF.

V and J are TRBV5-6 and TRBJ1-5, with 7 nucleotides matching TRBD1. J lost 4 bases, V lost 0 bases, and 4 bases had no gene match. This CDR3 comprises 15 residues. Looked up from germline, CDR1 is SGHDT and CDR2 is YYEEEE. CDR3 region: CASSLAGTANQPQHF. For the CDR3, the DNA is TGTGCCAGCAGCTTGGCCGGGACAGCGAATCAGCCCCAGCATTTT.

The chain employs TRBV19 and TRBJ1-2; 7 nucleotides align to TRBD1. The CDR3 covers 15 residues. Germline V gives CDR1 LNHDA, CDR2 SQIVND (reference sequence). The J segment lost 1 base and the V segment lost 5 bases, leaving 7 bases of the junction unmatched. The DNA for the CDR3 is TGTGCCAGTAGTGTACTTGGGACAGTTAACTATGGCTACACCTTC. Translated: CASSVLGTVNYGYTF. Looking up the rest from reference TRBV19 and TRBJ1-2 gives the full variable domain: DGGITQSPKYLFRKEGQNVTLSCEQNLNHDAMYWYRQDPGQGLRLIYYSQIVNDFQKGDIAEGYSVSREKKESFPLTVTSAQKNPTAFYLCASSVLGTVNYGYTFGSGTRLTVV.

This clone was recorded once. The chain recombines TRBV15 with TRBJ2-1; tentatively, D is TRBD2 (5 bases). V lost 5 bases to trimming and J lost 5 bases, with 19 bases between them. Germline CDR1 LNHNV, CDR2 YYDKDF (reference sequence). This CDR3 region has 16 residues. The CDR3 nucleotides read TGTGCCACCAGCGTCAGGAGACTAACGTTGAACAATGAGCAGTTCTTC. Translated, it gives CATSVRRLTLNNEQFF.

The chain uses TRBV10-1 and TRBJ2-1, with TRBD1 matching 7 bases. V gave up 6 bases and J gave up 4 bases; unmatched junction bases: 9. The germline V gene encodes CDR1 WNHNN and CDR2 SYGVQD (reference sequence). The CDR3 covers 15 residues. CDR3 in amino acids: CASSKGDSDYNEQFF. In DNA, the CDR3 is TGCGCCAGCAGCAAAGGGGACAGTGATTACAATGAGCAGTTCTTC.

In its sample, this clone was seen once. This chain connects TRBV5-1 to TRBJ1-4; TRBD1 aligns across 10 bases. The CDR3 sequence is 16 residues long. Germline CDR1 SGHRS, CDR2 YFSETQ. With 4 bases clipped from V and 3 bases from J, the junction kept 6 bases outside the gene matches. The CDR3 is CASSRQGASPNEKLFF. The CDR3 DNA is TGCGCCAGCAGCAGACAGGGGGCTTCCCCTAATGAAAAACTGTTTTTT.

CDR3 region: CASSDGGSPLHF. The DNA for the CDR3 is TGTGCCAGCAGTGACGGAGGGTCACCCCTCCACTTT. The chain employs TRBV25-1 and TRBJ1-6; D not resolved. With 3 bases removed from V and 10 bases from J, the gap between germline ends came to 7 bases. The germline CDR1 and CDR2 sequences are MGHDK and SYGVNS. The CDR3 is 12 residues long. Full variable domain (outside the CDR3, taken from reference TRBV25-1 and TRBJ1-6): EADIYQTPRYLVIGTGKKITLECSQTMGHDKMYWYQQDPGMELHLIHYSYGVNSTEKGDLSSESTVSRIRTEHFPLTLESARPSHTSQYLCASSDGGSPLHFGNGTRLTVT.

The chain combines TRBV5-8 with TRBJ1-1; 8 bases map to TRBD1. Germline-derived CDR1 and CDR2 are SGHTS and YDEGEE. The CDR3 totals 15 residues. With 1 base clipped from V and 4 bases from J, the junction kept 6 bases outside the gene matches. The CDR3 reads CASSLSQGASTEAFF. The CDR3, as DNA: TGTGCCAGCAGCTTGTCTCAGGGGGCAAGCACTGAAGCTTTCTTT.

The V gene is TRBV11-2, the J gene TRBJ1-1; D is undetermined. The CDR3 length is 15 residues. The V end lost 1 base, the J end lost 6 bases, and 15 bases lay between the germline ends. CDR1 is SGHAT, CDR2 FQNNGV, per germline. CDR3 loop: CASSLGGVSLPEAFF. The DNA for the CDR3 is TGTGCCAGCAGCTTAGGAGGAGTTAGTCTTCCTGAAGCTTTCTTT.

CDR3 sequence reads: CASNRQGPTYEQYF. CDR3 bases: TGTGCCAGTAACAGACAGGGTCCCACCTACGAGCAGTACTTC. The chain uses TRBV19 and TRBJ2-7, with TRBD1 matching over 7 bases. CDR1 and CDR2 (germline): LNHDA, SQIVND (reference sequence). V was pared by 7 bases and J by 2 bases, with 8 bases of the junction left unmatched. This CDR3 is 14 amino acids long.

This sequence joins TRBV5-5 and TRBJ1-6; D is perhaps TRBD1 (5 bases). Trimming stripped 0 bases from V and 4 bases from J, with 5 bases between. Germline V gene lookup returns CDR1 SGHKS and CDR2 YYEKEE (reference sequence). This CDR3 has 14 residues. The CDR3 coding sequence is TGTGCCAGCAGCTTGGAGGGGTATAATTCACCCCTCCACTTT. Its protein is CASSLEGYNSPLHF.